The present T cell receptor (beta chain) was sequenced within a study of blood T cells in healthy people across ages. Combining a sample-barcoded 5' primer with a J-beta primer mix, a second PCR ran for roughly 7 to 12 cycles. Via MiXCR, TCRdb re-called the 5' RACE reads, giving one row per CDR3 protein. This sample has 630,000 or so distinct CDR3 sequences, with less than 35% found just once. Details on this clonotype: Its antigen is unidentified. A read error may produce the germline difference seen at one junction end.

Study-wide results and limits: A strong correlation was found between TCR beta diversity and the percentage of naive T cells. Naive and antigen-experienced cells were not separated, limiting conclusive comparison. Per-million-T-cell TCR beta diversity fell roughly linearly with age.

Sample: blood. This TCR was sampled from a woman older than 75 in good health.

CDR3 bases: TGTGCCAGCACCAGGGACAGAAACCCAACTAATGAAAAACGGTTTTTT. Its translation: CASTRDRNPTNEKRFF. The chain links TRBV12-3 or TRBV12-4 to TRBJ1-4; 7 nucleotides line up with TRBD1. This CDR3 spans 16 amino acids.